This T cell receptor beta chain comes out of a study of beta chain features in type 1 diabetes. Study conclusions and caveats: Moderate yet significant TCRB CDR3 shortening was seen in Type 1 diabetes patients in all four CD4+ subsets.

Investigators reverse transcribed all isolated RNA, so they sequenced expressed TCRB transcripts. Using immunoSEQ multiplex PCR, the repertoire was profiled, and TCRdb retains in-frame clones only, with some absent. The table includes around 70,000 clones, about 50% detected once. V shed 7 bases and J shed 4 bases, with 16 bases lying between them. Germline CDR1 and CDR2: SNHLY and FYNNEI. CDR3 length equals 15 residues. As to this clone: Its cognate antigen is unknown.

The V call is TRBV2, the J call TRBJ2-2; the D gene is possibly TRBD2 (6 bases). Sequenced: central memory CD4+ T cells from blood. This clonotype was sampled from a man aged 25 to 40 with type 1 diabetes. The CDR3 loop reads CASMRSGRGTGELFF. The CDR3 bases are TGTGCCAGCATGAGAAGCGGGCGCGGCACCGGGGAGCTGTTTTTT.